This section outlines one T cell receptor beta chain sequence together with its context. Its antigen target is currently unknown. Base qualities were left out, and no much larger clone turns up one base away. CDR1 and CDR2 are read off the germline V gene as SGDLS and YYNGEE. After removal of 1 base from V and 8 bases from J, the junction retains 8 bases not matched to a gene. The CDR3, from cysteine to phenylalanine, totals 15 residues. Only CDR3 DNA remains: 45 bases, in frame from the first base. The data stem from a study of T cell responses to AZD1222 COVID-19 vaccine (dated by TCRdb to 2020 to 2022). With respect to the entire study: AZD1222 recipients with second doses at about 4 weeks or about 12 weeks were pooled, because spike-specific TCR depth and breadth did not differ between schedules. A total of 230 or so trial participants underwent TCR sequencing, of whom around 200 received two doses of AZD1222 and some 25 received two doses of the MenACWY control vaccine. Enrollment into the trials was organized by age into subgroups of 18-55, 56-69 and 70-plus years, and those subgroups contained about 150, 27 and 61 TCR-sequenced participants, respectively.

According to the study, the label for this sample's time point signals: baseline before first vaccination. Vaccinee samples came from UK trials COV001 and COV002, including a single-blind randomized controlled phase 2/3 trial of AZD1222 (ChAdOx1 nCoV-19) in healthy adults. For TCRbeta chain sequencing, PBMC samples from trial participants were taken at day 0 and at day 28 after the second dose. The CDR3 regions of human TCRbeta chains were subjected to immunosequencing. Per the source publication's procedure: TCRs in the repertoires were compared against a reference library of SARS-CoV-2-specific TCRs that had been generated with the MIRA antigen-specificity platform. Breadth was defined as the fraction of unique TCRs that were SARS-CoV-2-associated, and depth was defined as the fraction of total T cells that were SARS-CoV-2-associated. Using the MIRA data, each spike-specific TCR was mapped to the spike region that the TCR reacts to and placed in a CD4 or CD8 class. Log10-transformed breadth and depth values were compared by one-way ANOVA with Sidak's multiple comparisons tests. Not all clones reach the TCRdb copy of this immuneACCESS table, which keeps in-frame sequences only. Checked studies attribute under half of the gap to unresolved V genes and leave the rest unexplained. That table furnishes V, J and clone size, whereas the DNA furnished D and trimming. The sample table contains approximately 70,000 clones; only one count was recorded for 86% of them. About 2.4% of the sample is in the top ten clones.

Overall study results and their limits: Epitopes outside the regions mutated in the B.1.351 and B.1.1.7 variants were reportedly recognized by nearly half of the unique spike-specific TCRs. Because no day 14 peak-response samples were available, repertoires were characterized only after the peak T cell response. Participants were mostly white British, with more females than males. The authors suggested clonal diversity may have been underestimated. After two AZD1222 doses, both the breadth and the depth of spike-specific TCRs were significantly higher than at day 0 and than in MenACWY recipients. The 56-69-year group was small, and its depth increase did not reach significance, likely because of low power. Vaccine-associated CD4 TCRs spanned the whole spike protein, with dominant responses in regions 160-218 and 743-854. Conclusions about previously exposed vaccinees were limited because only six AZD1222 recipients were SARS-CoV-2 seropositive at baseline.

This clonotype was sampled from an adult in good health. This chain is built from TRBV9 and TRBJ2-1; 8 bases in the junction line up with TRBD2. Sequencing was performed on peripheral blood, taken on day 0 of AZD1222 vaccination. The DNA sequence reads TGTGCCAGCAGCGTACGGGAGGGTTTAGGGGATGAGCAGTTCTTC. It encodes CASSVREGLGDEQFF.